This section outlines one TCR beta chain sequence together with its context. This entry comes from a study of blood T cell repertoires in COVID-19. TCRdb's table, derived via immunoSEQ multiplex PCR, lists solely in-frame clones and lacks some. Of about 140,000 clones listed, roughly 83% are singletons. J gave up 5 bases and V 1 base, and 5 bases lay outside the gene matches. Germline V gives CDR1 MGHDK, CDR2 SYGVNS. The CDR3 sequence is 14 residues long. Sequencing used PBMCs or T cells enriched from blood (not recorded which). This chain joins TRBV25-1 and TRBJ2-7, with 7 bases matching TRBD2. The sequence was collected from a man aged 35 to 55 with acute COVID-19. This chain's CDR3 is CASSESREGHEQYF. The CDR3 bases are TGTGCCAGCAGTGAATCCAGGGAGGGCCACGAGCAGTACTTC.